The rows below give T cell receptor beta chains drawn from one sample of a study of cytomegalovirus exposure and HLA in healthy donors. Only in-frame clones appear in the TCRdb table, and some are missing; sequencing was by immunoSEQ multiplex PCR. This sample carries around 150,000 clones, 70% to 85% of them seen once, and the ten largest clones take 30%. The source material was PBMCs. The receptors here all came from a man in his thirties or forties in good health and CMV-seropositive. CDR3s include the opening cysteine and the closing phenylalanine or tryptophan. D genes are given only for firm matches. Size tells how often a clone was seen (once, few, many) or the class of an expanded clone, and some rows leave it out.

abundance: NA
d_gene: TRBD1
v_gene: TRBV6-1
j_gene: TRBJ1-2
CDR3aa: CASRVDRGDHGYTF
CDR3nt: TGTGCCAGCAGAGTGGACAGGGGGGACCATGGCTACACCTTC

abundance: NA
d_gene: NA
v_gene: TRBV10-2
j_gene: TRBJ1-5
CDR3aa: CASTRLGGEPQHF
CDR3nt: TGCGCCAGCACCCGGTTAGGCGGGGAGCCCCAGCATTTT

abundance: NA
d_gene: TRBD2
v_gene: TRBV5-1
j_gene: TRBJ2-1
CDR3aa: CASSTYSGGVNEQFF
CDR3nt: TGCGCCAGCAGCACCTATAGCGGGGGGGTCAATGAGCAGTTCTTC

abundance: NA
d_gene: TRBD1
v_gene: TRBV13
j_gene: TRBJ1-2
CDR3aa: CASRFDRDNYGYTF
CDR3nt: TGTGCCAGCAGATTTGACAGGGATAACTATGGCTACACCTTC

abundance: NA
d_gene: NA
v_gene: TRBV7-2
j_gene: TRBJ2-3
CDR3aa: CASSLDPLAPVYF
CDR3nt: TGTGCCAGCAGCTTAGATCCACTCGCCCCCGTTTATTTT

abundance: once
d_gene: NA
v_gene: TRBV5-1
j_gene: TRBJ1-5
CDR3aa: CASSLQGSSNQPQHF
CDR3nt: TGCGCCAGCAGCTTGCAGGGCAGTAGCAATCAGCCCCAGCATTTT

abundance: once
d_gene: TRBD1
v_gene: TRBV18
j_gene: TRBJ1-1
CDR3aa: CASSVTGITEAFF
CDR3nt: TGTGCCAGCTCAGTGACAGGGATTACTGAAGCTTTCTTT

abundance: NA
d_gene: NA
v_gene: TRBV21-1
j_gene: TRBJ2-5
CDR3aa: CASSAPGTSRETQYF
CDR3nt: TGTGCCAGCAGCGCCCCCGGGACTAGCAGAGAGACCCAGTACTTC

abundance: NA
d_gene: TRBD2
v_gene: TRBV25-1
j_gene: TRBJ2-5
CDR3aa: CASSDRGRGNETQYF
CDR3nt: TGTGCCAGCAGTGACCGCGGGAGGGGGAACGAGACCCAGTACTTC

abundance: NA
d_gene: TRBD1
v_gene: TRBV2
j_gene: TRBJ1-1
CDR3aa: CASRLTGVNTEAFF
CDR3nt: TGTGCCAGCAGACTAACAGGGGTGAACACTGAAGCTTTCTTT

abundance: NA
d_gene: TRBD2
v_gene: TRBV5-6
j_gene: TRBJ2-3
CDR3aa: CASTYSGGQDTQYF
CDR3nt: TGTGCCAGCACCTATAGCGGGGGGCAGGATACGCAGTATTTT

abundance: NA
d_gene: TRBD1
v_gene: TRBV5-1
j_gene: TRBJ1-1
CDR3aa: CASDTGERGAEAFF
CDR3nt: TGCGCCAGCGACACAGGGGAGAGAGGGGCTGAAGCTTTCTTT

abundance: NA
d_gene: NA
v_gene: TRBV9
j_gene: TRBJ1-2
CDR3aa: CASSQDVVVQGGYGYTF
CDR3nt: TGTGCCAGCAGCCAAGACGTCGTAGTGCAGGGCGGCTATGGCTACACCTTC

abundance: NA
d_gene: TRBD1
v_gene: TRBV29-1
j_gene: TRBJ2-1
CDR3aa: CSVDRDRDEQFF
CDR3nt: TGCAGCGTGGACAGGGATCGGGATGAGCAGTTCTTC

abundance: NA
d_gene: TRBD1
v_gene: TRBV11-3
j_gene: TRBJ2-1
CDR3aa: CASSKTGQGYNEQFF
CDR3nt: TGTGCCAGCTCAAAGACGGGACAGGGCTACAATGAGCAGTTCTTC

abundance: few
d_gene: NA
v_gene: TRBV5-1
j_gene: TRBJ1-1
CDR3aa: CASSSYGQINMNTEAFF
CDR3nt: TGCGCCAGCAGCTCCTATGGACAGATTAATATGAACACTGAAGCTTTCTTT

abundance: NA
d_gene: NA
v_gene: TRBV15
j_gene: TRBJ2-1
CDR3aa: CATRALNEGAYNEQFF
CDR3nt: TGTGCCACCAGAGCCTTAAATGAGGGGGCCTACAATGAGCAGTTCTTC

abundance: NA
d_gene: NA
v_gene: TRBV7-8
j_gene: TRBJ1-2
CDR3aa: CASSLGREPDGYTF
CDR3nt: TGTGCCAGCAGCTTGGGCAGGGAACCGGATGGCTACACCTTC

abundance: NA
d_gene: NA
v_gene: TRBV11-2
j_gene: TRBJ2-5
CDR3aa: CASSLGAGAQETQYF
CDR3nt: TGTGCCAGCAGCTTAGGGGCGGGGGCCCAAGAGACCCAGTACTTC

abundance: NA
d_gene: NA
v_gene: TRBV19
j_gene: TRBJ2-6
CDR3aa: CASQVRNSGANVLTF
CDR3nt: TGTGCCAGCCAAGTCAGGAACTCTGGGGCCAACGTCCTGACTTTC

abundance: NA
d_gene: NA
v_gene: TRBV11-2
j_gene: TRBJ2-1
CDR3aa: CASSFRTGNNEQFF
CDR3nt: TGTGCCAGCAGCTTCAGAACGGGAAACAATGAGCAGTTCTTC

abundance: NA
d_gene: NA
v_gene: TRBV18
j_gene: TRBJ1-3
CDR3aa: CASSAPGSSGNTIYF
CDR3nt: TGTGCCAGCTCAGCGCCGGGGTCCTCTGGAAACACCATATATTTT

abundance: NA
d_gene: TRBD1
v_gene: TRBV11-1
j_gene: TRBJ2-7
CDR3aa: CASSLGVQAGGVDYEQYF
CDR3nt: TGTGCCAGCAGCTTAGGGGTTCAGGCAGGGGGCGTCGACTACGAGCAGTACTTC

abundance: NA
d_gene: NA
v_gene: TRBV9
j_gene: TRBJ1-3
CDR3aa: CASSVASSGNTIYF
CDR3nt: TGTGCCAGCAGCGTCGCGAGCTCTGGAAACACCATATATTTT